Sequencing of this T cell receptor (beta chain) was carried out in a study of blood T cell repertoires in COVID-19. Study overall: COVID-19 samples collected from the United States, Italy and Spain covered acute and convalescent phases. PBMCs, B-cell-depleted T cells, or T cells provided the cDNA or gDNA that made up the material.

Germline V gives CDR1 MNHEY, CDR2 SMNVEV (reference sequence). CDR3 size: 11 residues. In the original workflow: Amplification with reference gene primers provided the estimates of nucleated cell counts. The assay was immunoSEQ multiplex PCR, and TCRdb's table has in-frame clones only and misses some. Clone size and V and J calls were adopted from that table, with D and trimming inferred from the DNA. The repertoire holds over 45,000 clones, with approximately 84% as singletons. The sequence derives from a man between 65 and 85 years old with active COVID-19. The chain is built from TRBV27 and TRBJ2-1; D perhaps matches TRBD2 (6 bases). Material for sequencing was peripheral blood. The CDR3 sequence: CARFVGSEQFF. CDR3 sequence (DNA): TGTGCACGATTCGTCGGGAGTGAGCAGTTCTTC.